This T cell receptor (beta chain) is drawn from a study of blood T cell repertoires in COVID-19. The wider study: Italy, Spain and the United States were the sources of the convalescent and acute COVID-19 samples. The analysed material was cDNA or gDNA that came from T cells, B-cell-depleted T cells, or PBMCs.

The table came from immunoSEQ multiplex PCR; TCRdb's copy has only in-frame clones and leaves some out. Seen here are around 130,000 clones, about 92% observed once, and the top ten hold 4% to 5%. CDR1 is SQVTM and CDR2 is ANQGSEA in the germline V gene. The CDR3 spans 11 residues. V was pared by 4 bases and J by 2 bases, with 5 bases between. The Seattle site enrolled patients during active infection and followed them longitudinally. This clonotype originated in a man aged 55 to 70 with COVID-19, enrolled during active disease. What was sequenced was peripheral blood. This chain links TRBV29-1 with TRBJ1-2; no clear D gene. CDR3 protein: CSVAGNYGYTF. CDR3 bases: TGCAGCGTTGCGGGAAACTATGGCTACACCTTC.